This TCR beta chain was captured in a study of cytomegalovirus exposure and HLA in healthy donors. In the study overall: Within an early data release were roughly 83 million unique TCRs drawn from HLA-typed donors.

Germline-derived CDR1 and CDR2 are SGHDT and YYEEEE. Deletions cut 0 bases from V and 4 bases from J, with 10 bases between. This CDR3 has 14 amino acids. Worth noting for this clone: Antigen: not known.

Whole-study findings and limits: Analyses of presence and absence presupposed an approximately uniform sequencing depth across donors. A prior analysis recorded that most TCR beta V segments were productive about 90% or about 30% of the time.

With 60 Vbeta and 13 Jbeta primers, the PCR was carried out. As processed by the authors: In a later analysis, the count reached tens of millions of unique TCR beta chains, with roughly 9.9 million shared. Profiling relied on immunoSEQ multiplex PCR, and the TCRdb table lists in-frame clones only, not all of them. V and J calls and clone size are as listed in that table; D and trimming were resolved from the DNA. The sample has 150,000 to 200,000 clones; around 74% are singletons. The receptor was derived from a female donor in good health and CMV-seronegative. This rearrangement joins TRBV5-6 to TRBJ2-5; a weak D match, TRBD1 (6 bases). What was sequenced was PBMCs. The CDR3 coding sequence is TGTGCCAGCAGCTTGGCCAGGGGCCCAGAGACCCAGTACTTC. Amino acids: CASSLARGPETQYF. Full variable domain (outside the CDR3, taken from reference TRBV5-6 and TRBJ2-5): DAGVTQSPTHLIKTRGQQVTLRCSPKSGHDTVSWYQQALGQGPQFIFQYYEEEERQRGNFPDRFSGHQFPNYSSELNVNALLLGDSALYLCASSLARGPETQYFGPGTRLLVL.